Here is one T cell receptor beta chain with its context. Its antigen remains unknown. The sample belongs to a study of regulatory T cells. Primers: 52 TRBV forward and 13 TRBJ reverse. Only in-frame clones appear in the TCRdb table, and some are missing; sequencing was by immunoSEQ multiplex PCR. This sample carries approximately 20,000 clones, under 95% of them seen once, and the ten largest clones take around 3.4%. Patients aged 2 to 39 years had fewer naive and more memory CD4+ and CD8+ T cells. There are 16 residues in the CDR3. Trimming stripped 1 base from V and 1 base from J, with 13 bases between. Per germline, CDR1 MDHEN and CDR2 SYDVKM. Overall study findings and caveats: Regulatory T cells showed the strongest V-J pair restriction and V/J gene skewing among patient repertoires.

The chain has TRBV28 and TRBJ2-5; D perhaps matches TRBD1 (6 bases). Sequenced: CD8+ T cells sorted from blood. The TCR originated in a child aged 2-15 years with CD3G deficiency. In DNA, the CDR3 is TGTGCCAGCAGTTTATCGTGGGGGCCTTTCCAAGAGACCCAGTACTTC. It is translated as CASSLSWGPFQETQYF.